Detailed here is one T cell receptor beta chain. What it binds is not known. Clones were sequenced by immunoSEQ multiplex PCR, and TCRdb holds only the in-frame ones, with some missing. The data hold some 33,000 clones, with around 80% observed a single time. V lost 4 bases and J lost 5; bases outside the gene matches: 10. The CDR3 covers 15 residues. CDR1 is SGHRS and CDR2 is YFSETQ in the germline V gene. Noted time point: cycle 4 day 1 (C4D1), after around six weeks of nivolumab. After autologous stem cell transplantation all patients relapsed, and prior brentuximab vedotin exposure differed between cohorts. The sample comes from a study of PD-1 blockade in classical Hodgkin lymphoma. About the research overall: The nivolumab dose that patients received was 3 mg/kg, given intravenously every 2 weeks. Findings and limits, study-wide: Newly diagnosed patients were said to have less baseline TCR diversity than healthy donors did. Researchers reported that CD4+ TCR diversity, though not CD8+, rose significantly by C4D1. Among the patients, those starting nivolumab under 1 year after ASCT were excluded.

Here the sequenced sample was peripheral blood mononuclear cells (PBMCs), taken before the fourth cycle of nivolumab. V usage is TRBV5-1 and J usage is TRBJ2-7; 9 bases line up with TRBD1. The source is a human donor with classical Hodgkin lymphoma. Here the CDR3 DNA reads TGCGCCAGCAGCCTAGGGGGACAGGGTCGCCACGAGCAGTACTTC. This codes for CASSLGGQGRHEQYF.